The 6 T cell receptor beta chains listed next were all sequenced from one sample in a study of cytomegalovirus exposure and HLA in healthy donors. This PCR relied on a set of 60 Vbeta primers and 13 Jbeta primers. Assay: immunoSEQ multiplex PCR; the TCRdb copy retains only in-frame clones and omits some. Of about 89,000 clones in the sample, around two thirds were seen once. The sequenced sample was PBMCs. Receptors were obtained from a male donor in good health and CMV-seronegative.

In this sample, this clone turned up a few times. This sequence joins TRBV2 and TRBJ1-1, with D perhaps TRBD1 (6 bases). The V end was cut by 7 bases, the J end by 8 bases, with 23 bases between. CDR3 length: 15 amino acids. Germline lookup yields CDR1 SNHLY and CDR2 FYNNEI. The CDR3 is CASTGGVGRITEAFF. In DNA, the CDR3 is TGTGCCAGCACGGGGGGCGTCGGGCGAATAACAGAAGCTTTCTTT.

The CDR3 region is CASSQGGTSGRVNEQFF. The CDR3 DNA sequence: TGCGCCAGCAGCCAAGGGGGGACTAGCGGGAGGGTCAATGAGCAGTTCTTC. This rearrangement joins TRBV4-1 to TRBJ2-1; 16 bases agree with TRBD2. Trimming cost V 1 base and J 6 bases; bases outside gene matches: 3. The CDR3 covers 17 residues. CDR1 and CDR2 (germline): MGHRA, YSYEKL.

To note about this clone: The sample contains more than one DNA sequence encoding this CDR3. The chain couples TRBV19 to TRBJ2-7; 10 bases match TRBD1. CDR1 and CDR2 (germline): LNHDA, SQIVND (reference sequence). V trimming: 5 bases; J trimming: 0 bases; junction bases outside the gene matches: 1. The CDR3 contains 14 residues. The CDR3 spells CASSRTGGSYEQYF. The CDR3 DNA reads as TGTGCCAGTAGTCGGACAGGGGGCTCCTACGAGCAGTACTTC.

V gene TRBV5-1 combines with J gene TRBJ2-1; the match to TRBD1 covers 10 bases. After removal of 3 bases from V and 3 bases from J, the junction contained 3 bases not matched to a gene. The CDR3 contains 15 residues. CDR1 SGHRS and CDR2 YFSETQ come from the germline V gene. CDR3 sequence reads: CASSSRDRGYNEQFF. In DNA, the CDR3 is TGCGCCAGCAGCTCCCGGGACAGGGGCTACAATGAGCAGTTCTTC.

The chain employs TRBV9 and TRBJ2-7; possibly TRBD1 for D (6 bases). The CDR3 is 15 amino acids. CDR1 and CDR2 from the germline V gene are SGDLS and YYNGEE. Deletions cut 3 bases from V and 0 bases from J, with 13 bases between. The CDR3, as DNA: TGTGCCAGCAGCGCCGGGACACTCGGCTCCTACGAGCAGTACTTC. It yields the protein CASSAGTLGSYEQYF.

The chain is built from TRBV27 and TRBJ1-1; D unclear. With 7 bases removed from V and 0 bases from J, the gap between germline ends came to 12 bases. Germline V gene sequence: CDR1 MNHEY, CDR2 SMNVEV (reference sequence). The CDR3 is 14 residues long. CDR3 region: CASTSGSMNTEAFF. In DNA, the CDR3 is TGTGCCAGCACCTCGGGGAGCATGAACACTGAAGCTTTCTTT.